Shown below are 20 T cell receptor beta chains from a single sample sequenced in a study of T cells in Graves' hyperthyroidism and ophthalmopathy. What was amplified from RNA transcripts were TCR beta CDR3 regions. The HTBI primer set served for first-round RT-PCR of the TCR CDR3. MiXCR was run by TCRdb on the multiplex PCR reads, yielding one entry per CDR3 protein. The sample lists hundreds of thousands of distinct CDR3 sequences; approximately 14% were seen once. The material sequenced was blood. All receptors come from a woman aged 18-29 years with Graves' hyperthyroidism.

In its sample, this clonotype was seen many times. The gene calls are TRBV4-3 and TRBJ2-1, with 10 positions matching TRBD2. J gave up 0 bases and V 0 bases, and 2 bases lay outside the gene matches. CDR3 length: 17 amino acids. Germline lookup yields CDR1 LGHNA and CDR2 YSLEER. In DNA form, the CDR3 reads TGCGCCAGCAGCCAAGATCCTAGCGGGAGCTCCTACAATGAGCAGTTCTTC. Protein sequence: CASSQDPSGSSYNEQFF.

This clonotype was counted at least ten times. For the CDR3, the DNA is TGCAGTGCTGAGGACAGGCCCAATGAGCAGTTCTTC. Its translation: CSAEDRPNEQFF. The J gene is TRBJ2-1, the V gene TRBV20-1, with TRBD1 matching over 7 bases. This CDR3 spans 12 amino acids. Losses at the gene ends were 5 bases for V and 6 bases for J; bases not matched to a gene: 4. The germline gives CDR1 DFQATT, CDR2 SNEGSKA (reference sequence).

This sequence joins TRBV6-1 and TRBJ2-7; 15 nucleotides align to TRBD2. Germline assignment: CDR1 MNHNS and CDR2 SASEGT. The CDR3 is 16 amino acids. V gave up 6 bases and J gave up 6 bases; unmatched junction bases: 9. The CDR3: CASSIDGGLAGGEQYF. The CDR3 DNA is TGTGCCAGCAGCATAGACGGGGGACTAGCGGGAGGCGAGCAGTACTTC.

There are many counts of this clonotype. This chain connects TRBV18 to TRBJ1-1, with 7 bases aligning to TRBD1. The germline V gene encodes CDR1 KGHSH and CDR2 LQKENI. V was pared by 5 bases and J by 0 bases, with 6 bases of the junction left unmatched. The CDR3 is made up of 15 amino acids. As DNA, the CDR3 is TGTGCCAGCTCAGGGACAGTAAACATGAACACTGAAGCTTTCTTT. This codes for CASSGTVNMNTEAFF. Combining the CDR3 with reference TRBV18 and TRBJ1-1 gives the whole variable domain NAGVMQNPRHLVRRRGQEARLRCSPMKGHSHVYWYRQLPEEGLKFMVYLQKENIIDESGMPKERFSAEFPKEGPSILRIQQVVRGDSAAYFCASSGTVNMNTEAFFGQGTRLTVV.

This clonotype was seen at least ten times. The V call is TRBV28, the J call TRBJ2-1; D perhaps matches TRBD2 (5 bases). The length of the CDR3 is 15 residues. With 4 bases removed from V and 8 bases from J, the gap between germline ends came to 18 bases. In germline, CDR1 is MDHEN, CDR2 SYDVKM. For the CDR3, the DNA is TGTGCCAGCAGTTCCACGGCTAGGGAGAGCTATGAGCAGTTCTTC. This encodes CASSSTARESYEQFF.

Details on this clonotype: This may be a read error, as it is one base from a much larger clone. This chain connects TRBV3-1 to TRBJ1-2, with a weak D call TRBD1 (5 bases). CDR1 and CDR2 from the germline V gene are LGHDT and YNNKEL (reference sequence). The CDR3 consists of 15 residues. The chain's CDR3 is CASNQVGQVGYGYTF. CDR3 DNA: TGTGCCAGCAACCAAGTGGGGCAGGTGGGGTATGGCTACACCTTC.

CDR3 coding DNA: TGTGCCAGTAGTATAGGGACGCGGGAGGGCCACACCGGGGAGCTGTTTTTT. Translating it yields CASSIGTREGHTGELFF. The chain couples TRBV19 to TRBJ2-2, with 9 nucleotides matching TRBD2. Germline V gene data show CDR1 as LNHDA and CDR2 as SQIVND (reference sequence). The CDR3 is made up of 17 amino acids. Trimming at V came to 1 base and at J to 3 bases, leaving 6 bases not matched to a gene.

This clonotype was seen at least ten times. This sequence joins TRBV13 and TRBJ1-2; D gene unclear. This CDR3 contains 13 residues. Per germline, CDR1 PRHDT and CDR2 FYEKMQ (reference sequence). V lost 6 bases and J lost 3, with 11 bases in between. The CDR3 region has the DNA TGTGCCAGCAGGGAGCCGGGATACTATGGCTACACCTTC. Protein: CASREPGYYGYTF.

Regarding this clonotype: Being one base from a much bigger clone, this may be a read error. This chain links TRBV24-1 with TRBJ1-1, with D perhaps TRBD1 (5 bases). This CDR3 comprises 12 residues. V lost 9 bases to trimming and J lost 1 base, with 8 bases between them. CDR1 and CDR2 (germline): KGHDR, SFDVKD. The CDR3 loop reads CATAGRNTEAFF. The CDR3 coding sequence is TGTGCCACCGCAGGGCGGAACACTGAAGCTTTCTTT.

The chain couples TRBV6-5 to TRBJ2-1; 8 bases align to TRBD2. The CDR3 consists of 17 residues. The trim removed 7 bases at V and 2 bases at J, leaving 13 bases unmatched. Germline V gene lookup returns CDR1 MNHEY and CDR2 SVGAGI. The DNA of the CDR3 is TGTGCCAGCACACCTCGTAGCGGGAAAAAAACCTACAATGAGCAGTTCTTC. This translates into CASTPRSGKKTYNEQFF.

The chain links TRBV6-1 to TRBJ2-1, with D possibly TRBD2 on 6 matching bases. Germline assignment: CDR1 MNHNS and CDR2 SASEGT. V was clipped by 6 bases and J by 3 bases, with 12 bases between them. The CDR3 is 14 residues long. In DNA, the CDR3 is TGTGCCAGCAGGAAGCGGGCCAACTACAATGAGCAGTTCTTC. It codes for CASRKRANYNEQFF.

This clonotype was counted at least ten times. The genes are TRBV6-2 or TRBV6-3 and TRBJ2-1, with a tentative D call TRBD2 (5 bases). The germline V gene encodes CDR1 MNHEY and CDR2 SVGEGT. The CDR3 runs to 13 residues. The V gene lost 10 bases and the J gene lost 6 bases, with 16 bases spanning the gap. CDR3 bases: TGTGCCACCGGGATAGGCTCGCTCAATGAGCAGTTCTTC. It specifies CATGIGSLNEQFF.

This clonotype was seen only a few times. The genes are TRBV20-1 and TRBJ2-3; TRBD2 matches at 12 bases. The CDR3 covers 16 residues. The V segment lost 0 bases and the J segment 5 bases; nucleotides outside the gene matches: 6. Per the germline V gene, CDR1 is DFQATT and CDR2 is SNEGSKA (reference sequence). The DNA for the CDR3 is TGCAGTGCTAGAGACCCGGGACTAGCGGGCGGAGATACGCAGTATTTT. Translated: CSARDPGLAGGDTQYF.

Ten or more counts support this clonotype. The chain uses TRBV12-3 or TRBV12-4 and TRBJ2-1, with D tentatively TRBD2 (6 bases). Between the trimmed V and J ends, which lost 5 bases and 0 bases, there was a span of 14 bases. This CDR3 comprises 16 residues. The CDR3 DNA sequence: TGTGCCAGCAGTCCGGGGGAGCGGGCCTCCTACAATGAGCAGTTCTTC. This sequence encodes CASSPGERASYNEQFF.

This clonotype was seen a handful of times. The rearrangement uses TRBV6-4 and TRBJ1-2; 7 positions agree with TRBD1. This CDR3 region has 14 residues. The J segment lost 1 base and the V segment lost 5 bases, leaving 4 bases of the junction unmatched. Germline V lookup: CDR1 MRHNA, CDR2 SNTAGT. The CDR3 loop reads CASSIGQDNYGYTF. In DNA form, the CDR3 reads TGTGCCAGCAGTATAGGACAGGATAACTATGGCTACACCTTC.

The sample holds many counts of this clonotype. J is TRBJ2-5 and V is TRBV28; a possible D gene is TRBD2 (6 bases). CDR1 is MDHEN, CDR2 SYDVKM, per germline. CDR3 size: 17 residues. Trimming took 3 bases from V and 4 from J, leaving 21 bases between them. CDR3 region: CASSFRRRRGRGETQYF. The CDR3 DNA sequence: TGTGCCAGCAGTTTCCGCCGGAGGCGGGGAAGGGGAGAGACCCAGTACTTC.

This clonotype was found many times. The chain recombines TRBV7-2 with TRBJ2-1, with 14 bases fitting TRBD2. Germline V lookup: CDR1 SGHTA, CDR2 FQGNSA. The ends lost 4 bases at V and 9 bases at J; junction bases unmatched: 8. The CDR3 has 16 amino acids. CDR3 residues: CASSSAGTSGSGEQFF. In nucleotides, the CDR3 is TGTGCCAGCAGCTCCGCCGGGACTAGCGGGAGCGGTGAGCAGTTCTTC. Together with reference TRBV7-2 and TRBJ2-1, the CDR3 gives the full variable domain: GAGVSQSPSNKVTEKGKDVELRCDPISGHTALYWYRQSLGQGLEFLIYFQGNSAPDKSGLPSDRFSAERTGGSVSTLTIQRTQQEDSAVYLCASSSAGTSGSGEQFFGPGTRLTVL.

The rearrangement joins TRBV29-1 to TRBJ2-3; D is undetermined. Looked up from germline, CDR1 is SQVTM and CDR2 is ANQGSEA. The V and J ends lost 4 bases and 2 bases respectively, with 19 bases between them. The CDR3 contains 16 residues. This CDR3 is CSVGAPGHRHTDTQYF. CDR3 sequence (DNA): TGCAGCGTTGGAGCTCCGGGCCACCGCCACACAGATACGCAGTATTTT.

This clonotype was seen many times. The J gene is TRBJ2-1, the V gene TRBV6-1; the D gene is possibly TRBD2 (5 bases). CDR3 length: 14 residues. The V gene's germline CDR1 is MNHNS and CDR2 SASEGT. V was clipped by 4 bases and J by 8 bases, with 15 bases between them. The CDR3 DNA follows: TGTGCCAGCAGTGGCGGTGCGGGCGGGCATGAGCAGTTCTTC. Translation: CASSGGAGGHEQFF.

To note about this clonotype: One end of the junction does not line up with germline, which may come from a read error. The chain links TRBV20-1 to TRBJ2-7; D may be TRBD2 (5 bases). The CDR3 is 12 amino acids. Germline V gene data show CDR1 as DFQATT and CDR2 as SNEGSKA (reference sequence). CDR3 in DNA: TGCAGTGCCAGAGGGCTGTCCTACGAGCAGTACTTC. It specifies CSARGLSYEQYF.